The T cell receptor beta chain under discussion was sequenced for a study of blood T cells in healthy people across ages. Overall study context: Template switching captured about one barcoded beta molecule per two T cells. Findings and caveats of the study: The recorded TCR beta diversity per million T cells decreased in a roughly linear manner with age.

V lost 1 base, J lost 6 bases, and 20 bases lay in between. Per the germline V gene, CDR1 is MNHNS and CDR2 is SASEGT. The CDR3 totals 17 residues. Points on this clonotype: What it binds is unknown.

The second PCR ran roughly 7 to 12 cycles with a sample-barcoded 5' primer and J-beta primers. From the 5' RACE reads, TCRdb called clonotypes with MiXCR, one entry per CDR3 protein. The sample carries under 2 million distinct CDR3 sequences, 34% recorded once. The chain joins TRBV6-1 to TRBJ2-3; D is unresolved. The receptor was isolated from a woman in her 30s in good health. The sequenced material came from blood. The CDR3 protein is CASSEGWSSSPWDTQYF. The CDR3 nucleotides are TGTGCCAGCAGTGAAGGATGGTCTAGTAGCCCGTGGGATACGCAGTATTTT.